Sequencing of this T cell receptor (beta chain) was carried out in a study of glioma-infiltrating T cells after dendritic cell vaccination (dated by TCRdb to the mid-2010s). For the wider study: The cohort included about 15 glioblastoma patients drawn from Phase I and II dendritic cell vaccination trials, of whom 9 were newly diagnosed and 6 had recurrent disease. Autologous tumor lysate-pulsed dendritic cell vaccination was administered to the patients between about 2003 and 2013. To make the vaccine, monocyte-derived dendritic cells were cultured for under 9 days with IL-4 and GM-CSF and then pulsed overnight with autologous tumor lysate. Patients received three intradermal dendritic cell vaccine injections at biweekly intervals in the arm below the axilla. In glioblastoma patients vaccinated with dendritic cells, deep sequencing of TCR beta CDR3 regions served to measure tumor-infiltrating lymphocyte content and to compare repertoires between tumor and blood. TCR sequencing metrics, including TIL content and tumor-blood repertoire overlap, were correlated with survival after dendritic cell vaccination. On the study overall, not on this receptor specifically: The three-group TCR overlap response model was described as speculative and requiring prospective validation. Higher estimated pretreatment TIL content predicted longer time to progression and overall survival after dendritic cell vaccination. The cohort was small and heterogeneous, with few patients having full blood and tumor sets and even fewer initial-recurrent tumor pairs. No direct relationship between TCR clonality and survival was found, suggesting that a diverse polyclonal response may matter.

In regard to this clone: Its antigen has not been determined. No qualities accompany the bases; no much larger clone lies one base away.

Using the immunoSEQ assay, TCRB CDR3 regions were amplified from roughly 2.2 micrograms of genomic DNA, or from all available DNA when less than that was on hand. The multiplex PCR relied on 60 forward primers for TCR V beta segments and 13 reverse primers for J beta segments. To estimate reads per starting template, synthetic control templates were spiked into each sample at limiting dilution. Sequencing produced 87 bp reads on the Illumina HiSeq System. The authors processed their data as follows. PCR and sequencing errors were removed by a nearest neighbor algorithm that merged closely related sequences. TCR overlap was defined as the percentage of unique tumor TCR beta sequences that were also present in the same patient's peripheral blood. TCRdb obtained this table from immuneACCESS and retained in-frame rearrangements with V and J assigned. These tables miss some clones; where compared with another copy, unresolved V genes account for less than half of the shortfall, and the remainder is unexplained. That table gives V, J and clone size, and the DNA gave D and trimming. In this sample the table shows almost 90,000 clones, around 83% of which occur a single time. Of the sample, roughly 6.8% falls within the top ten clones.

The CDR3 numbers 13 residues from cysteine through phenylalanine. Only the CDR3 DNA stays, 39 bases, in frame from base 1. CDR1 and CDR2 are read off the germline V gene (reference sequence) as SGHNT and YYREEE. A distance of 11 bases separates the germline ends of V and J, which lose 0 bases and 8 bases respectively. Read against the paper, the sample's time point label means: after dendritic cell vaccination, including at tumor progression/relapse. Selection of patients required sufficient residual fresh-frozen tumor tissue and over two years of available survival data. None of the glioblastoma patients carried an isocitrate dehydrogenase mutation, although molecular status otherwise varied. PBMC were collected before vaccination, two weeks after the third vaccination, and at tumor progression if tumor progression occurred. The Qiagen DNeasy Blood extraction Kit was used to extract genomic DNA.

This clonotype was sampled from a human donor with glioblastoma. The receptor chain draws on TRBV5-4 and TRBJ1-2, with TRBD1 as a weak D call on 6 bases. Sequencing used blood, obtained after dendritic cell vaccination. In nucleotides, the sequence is TGTGCCAGCAGCTTGGCAGGGGAGAGCGGCTACACCTTC. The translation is CASSLAGESGYTF.